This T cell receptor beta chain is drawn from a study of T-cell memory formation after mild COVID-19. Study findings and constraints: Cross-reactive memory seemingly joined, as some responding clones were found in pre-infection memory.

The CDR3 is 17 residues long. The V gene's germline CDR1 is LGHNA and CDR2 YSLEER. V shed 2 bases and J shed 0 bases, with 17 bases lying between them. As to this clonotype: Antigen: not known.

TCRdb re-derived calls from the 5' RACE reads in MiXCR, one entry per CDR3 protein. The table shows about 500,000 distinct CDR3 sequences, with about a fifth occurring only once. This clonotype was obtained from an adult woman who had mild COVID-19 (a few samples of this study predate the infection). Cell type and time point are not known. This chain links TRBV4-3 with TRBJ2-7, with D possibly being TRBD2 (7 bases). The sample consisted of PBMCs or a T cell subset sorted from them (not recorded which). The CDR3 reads CASSQMLGGPLSYEQYF. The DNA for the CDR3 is TGCGCCAGCAGCCAAATGTTGGGGGGGCCCCTCTCCTACGAGCAGTACTTC.